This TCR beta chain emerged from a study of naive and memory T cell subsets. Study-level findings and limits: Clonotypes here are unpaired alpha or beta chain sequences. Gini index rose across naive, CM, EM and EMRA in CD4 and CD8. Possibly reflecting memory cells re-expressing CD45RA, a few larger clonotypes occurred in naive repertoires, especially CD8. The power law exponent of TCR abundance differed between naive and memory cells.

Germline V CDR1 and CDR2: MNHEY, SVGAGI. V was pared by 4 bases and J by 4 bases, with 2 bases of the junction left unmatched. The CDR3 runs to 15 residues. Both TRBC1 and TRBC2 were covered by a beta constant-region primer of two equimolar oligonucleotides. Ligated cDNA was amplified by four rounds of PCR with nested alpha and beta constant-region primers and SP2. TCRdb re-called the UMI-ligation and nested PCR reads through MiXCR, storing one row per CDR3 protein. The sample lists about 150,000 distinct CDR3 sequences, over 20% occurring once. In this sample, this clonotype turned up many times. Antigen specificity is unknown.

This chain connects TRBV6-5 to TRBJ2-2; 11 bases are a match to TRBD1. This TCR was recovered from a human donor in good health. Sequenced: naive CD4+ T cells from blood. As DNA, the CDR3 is TGTGCCAGCAGTTTTGGGACAGGGGGCACCGGGGAGCTGTTTTTT. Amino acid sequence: CASSFGTGGTGELFF.